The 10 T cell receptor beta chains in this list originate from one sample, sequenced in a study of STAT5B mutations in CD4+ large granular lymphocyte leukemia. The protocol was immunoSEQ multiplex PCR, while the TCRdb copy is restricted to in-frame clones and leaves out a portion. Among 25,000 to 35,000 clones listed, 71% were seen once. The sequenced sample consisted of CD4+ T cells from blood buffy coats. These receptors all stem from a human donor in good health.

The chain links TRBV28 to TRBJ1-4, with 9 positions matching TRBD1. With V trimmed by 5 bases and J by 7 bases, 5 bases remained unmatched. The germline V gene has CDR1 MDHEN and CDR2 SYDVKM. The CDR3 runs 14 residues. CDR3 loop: CASSETGGTEKLFF. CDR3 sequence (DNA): TGTGCCAGCAGTGAGACAGGGGGAACTGAAAAACTGTTTTTT. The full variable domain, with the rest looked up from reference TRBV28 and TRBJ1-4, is DVKVTQSSRYLVKRTGEKVFLECVQDMDHENMFWYRQDPGLGLRLIYFSYDVKMKEKGDIPEGYSVSREKKERFSLILESASTNQTSMYLCASSETGGTEKLFFGSGTQLSVL.

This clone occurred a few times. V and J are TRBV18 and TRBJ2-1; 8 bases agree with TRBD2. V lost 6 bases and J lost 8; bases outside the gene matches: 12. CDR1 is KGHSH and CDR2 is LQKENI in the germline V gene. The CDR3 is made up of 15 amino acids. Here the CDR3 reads CASSTIGGGSDEQFF. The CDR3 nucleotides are TGTGCCAGCTCTACTATTGGCGGGGGGTCGGATGAGCAGTTCTTC.

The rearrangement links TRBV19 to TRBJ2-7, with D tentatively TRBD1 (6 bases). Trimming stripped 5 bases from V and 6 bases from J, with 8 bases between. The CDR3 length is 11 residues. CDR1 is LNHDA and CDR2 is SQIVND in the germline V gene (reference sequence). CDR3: CASSYRAEQYF. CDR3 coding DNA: TGTGCCAGTAGTTACAGGGCCGAGCAGTACTTC. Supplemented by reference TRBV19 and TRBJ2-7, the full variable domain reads DGGITQSPKYLFRKEGQNVTLSCEQNLNHDAMYWYRQDPGQGLRLIYYSQIVNDFQKGDIAEGYSVSREKKESFPLTVTSAQKNPTAFYLCASSYRAEQYFGPGTRLTVT.

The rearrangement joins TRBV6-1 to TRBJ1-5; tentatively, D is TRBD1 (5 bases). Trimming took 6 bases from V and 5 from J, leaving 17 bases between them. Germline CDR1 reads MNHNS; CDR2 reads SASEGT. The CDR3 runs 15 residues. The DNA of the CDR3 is TGTGCCAGCAGCGTATACCAGACAGATCATCAGCCCCAGCATTTT. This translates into CASSVYQTDHQPQHF.

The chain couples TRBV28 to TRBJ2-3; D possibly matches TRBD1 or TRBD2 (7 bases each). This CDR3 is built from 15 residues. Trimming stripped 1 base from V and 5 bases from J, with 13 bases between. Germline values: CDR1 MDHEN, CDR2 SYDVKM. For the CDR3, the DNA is TGTGCCAGCAGTTTATACCAGGGGGGGGAAGATACGCAGTATTTT. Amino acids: CASSLYQGGEDTQYF.

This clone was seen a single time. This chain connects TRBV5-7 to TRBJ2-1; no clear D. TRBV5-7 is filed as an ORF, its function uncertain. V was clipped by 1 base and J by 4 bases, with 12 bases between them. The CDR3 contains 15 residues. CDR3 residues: CASSLRRRFYNEQFF. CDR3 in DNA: TGTGCCAGCAGCTTGCGGCGGAGATTTTACAATGAGCAGTTCTTC.

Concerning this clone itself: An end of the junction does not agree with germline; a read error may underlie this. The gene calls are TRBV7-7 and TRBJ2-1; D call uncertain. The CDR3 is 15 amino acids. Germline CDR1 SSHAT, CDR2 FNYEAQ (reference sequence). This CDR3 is CASSLGSPSYNEQFF. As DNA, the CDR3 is TGTGCTAGCAGCTTAGGGTCTCCCTCCTACAATGAGCAGTTCTTC.

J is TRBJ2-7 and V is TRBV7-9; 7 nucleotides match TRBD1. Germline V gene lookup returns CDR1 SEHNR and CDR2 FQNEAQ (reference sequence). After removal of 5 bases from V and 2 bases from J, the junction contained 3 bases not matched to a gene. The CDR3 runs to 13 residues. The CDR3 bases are TGTGCCAGCAGCACGGACAGGACCTACGAGCAGTACTTC. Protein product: CASSTDRTYEQYF.

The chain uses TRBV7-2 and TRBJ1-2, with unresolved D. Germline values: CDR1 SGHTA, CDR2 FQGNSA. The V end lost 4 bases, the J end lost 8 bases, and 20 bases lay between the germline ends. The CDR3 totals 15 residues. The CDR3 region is CASSSHGRGVLGYTF. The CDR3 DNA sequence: TGTGCCAGCAGCTCCCACGGGCGGGGAGTTTTGGGCTACACCTTC. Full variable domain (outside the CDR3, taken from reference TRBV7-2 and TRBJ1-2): GAGVSQSPSNKVTEKGKDVELRCDPISGHTALYWYRQSLGQGLEFLIYFQGNSAPDKSGLPSDRFSAERTGGSVSTLTIQRTQQEDSAVYLCASSSHGRGVLGYTFGSGTRLTVV.

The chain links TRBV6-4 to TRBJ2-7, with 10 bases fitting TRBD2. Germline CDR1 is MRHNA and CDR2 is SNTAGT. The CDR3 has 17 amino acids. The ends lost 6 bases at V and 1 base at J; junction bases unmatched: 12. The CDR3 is CASSHTQLAGMSYEQYF. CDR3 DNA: TGTGCCAGCAGCCATACCCAACTAGCGGGGATGTCCTACGAGCAGTACTTC.